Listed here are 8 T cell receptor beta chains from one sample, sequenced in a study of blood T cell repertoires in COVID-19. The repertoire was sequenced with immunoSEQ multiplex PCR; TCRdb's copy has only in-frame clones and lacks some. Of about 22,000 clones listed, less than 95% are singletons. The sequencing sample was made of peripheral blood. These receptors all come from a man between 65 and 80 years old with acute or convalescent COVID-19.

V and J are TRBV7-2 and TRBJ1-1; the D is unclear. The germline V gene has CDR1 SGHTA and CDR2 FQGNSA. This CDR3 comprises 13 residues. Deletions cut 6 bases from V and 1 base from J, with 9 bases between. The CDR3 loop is CASSLGRNTEAFF. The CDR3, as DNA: TGTGCCAGCAGTCTAGGAAGGAACACTGAAGCTTTCTTT.

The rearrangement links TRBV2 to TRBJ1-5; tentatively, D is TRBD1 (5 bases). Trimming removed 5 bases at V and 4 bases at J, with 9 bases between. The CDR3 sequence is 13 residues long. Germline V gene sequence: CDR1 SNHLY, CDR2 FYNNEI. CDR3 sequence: CASSPQVNQPQHF. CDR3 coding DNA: TGTGCCAGCAGTCCACAGGTAAATCAGCCCCAGCATTTT. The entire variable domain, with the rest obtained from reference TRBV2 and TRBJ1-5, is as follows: EPEVTQTPSHQVTQMGQEVILRCVPISNHLYFYWYRQILGQKVEFLVSFYNNEISEKSEIFDDQFSVERPDGSNFTLKIRSTKLEDSAMYFCASSPQVNQPQHFGDGTRLSIL.

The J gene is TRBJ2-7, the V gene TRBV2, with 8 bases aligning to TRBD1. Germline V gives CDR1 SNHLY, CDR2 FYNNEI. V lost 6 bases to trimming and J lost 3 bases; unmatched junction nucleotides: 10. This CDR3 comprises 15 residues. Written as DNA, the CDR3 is TGTGCCAGCAGAGGTCAGGGGGCTGGAGGCTACGAGCAGTACTTC. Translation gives CASRGQGAGGYEQYF.

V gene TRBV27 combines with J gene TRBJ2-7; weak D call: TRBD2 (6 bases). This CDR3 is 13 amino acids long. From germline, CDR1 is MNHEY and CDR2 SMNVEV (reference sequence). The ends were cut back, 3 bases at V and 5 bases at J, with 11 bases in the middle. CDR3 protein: CASSFWGEDEQYF. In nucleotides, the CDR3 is TGTGCCAGCAGTTTCTGGGGGGAAGACGAGCAGTACTTC.

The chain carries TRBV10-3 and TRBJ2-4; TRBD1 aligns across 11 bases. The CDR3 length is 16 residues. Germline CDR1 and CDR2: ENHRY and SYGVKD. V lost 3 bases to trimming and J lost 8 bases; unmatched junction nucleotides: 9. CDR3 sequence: CAISDTDRGLDDIQYF. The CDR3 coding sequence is TGTGCCATCAGTGACACGGACAGGGGGCTCGACGACATTCAGTACTTC.

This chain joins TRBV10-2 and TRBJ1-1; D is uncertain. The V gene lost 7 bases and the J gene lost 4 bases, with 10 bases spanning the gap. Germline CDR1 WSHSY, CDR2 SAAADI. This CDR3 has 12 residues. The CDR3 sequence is CASKPPGTEAFF. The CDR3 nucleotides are TGCGCCAGCAAGCCCCCGGGCACTGAAGCTTTCTTT.

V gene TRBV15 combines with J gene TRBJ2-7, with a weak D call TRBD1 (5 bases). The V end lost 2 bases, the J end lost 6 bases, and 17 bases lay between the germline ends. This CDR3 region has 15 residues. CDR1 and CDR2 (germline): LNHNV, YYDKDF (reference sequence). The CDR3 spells CATSRSSGPRGEQYF. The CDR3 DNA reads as TGTGCCACCAGCAGATCGAGTGGCCCAAGGGGCGAGCAGTACTTC.

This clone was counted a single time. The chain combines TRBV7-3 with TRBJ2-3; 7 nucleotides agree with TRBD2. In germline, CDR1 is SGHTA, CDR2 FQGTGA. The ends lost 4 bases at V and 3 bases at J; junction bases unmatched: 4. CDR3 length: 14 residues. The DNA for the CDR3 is TGTGCCAGCAGCTACCTGGGGGGGACAGATACGCAGTATTTT. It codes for CASSYLGGTDTQYF.